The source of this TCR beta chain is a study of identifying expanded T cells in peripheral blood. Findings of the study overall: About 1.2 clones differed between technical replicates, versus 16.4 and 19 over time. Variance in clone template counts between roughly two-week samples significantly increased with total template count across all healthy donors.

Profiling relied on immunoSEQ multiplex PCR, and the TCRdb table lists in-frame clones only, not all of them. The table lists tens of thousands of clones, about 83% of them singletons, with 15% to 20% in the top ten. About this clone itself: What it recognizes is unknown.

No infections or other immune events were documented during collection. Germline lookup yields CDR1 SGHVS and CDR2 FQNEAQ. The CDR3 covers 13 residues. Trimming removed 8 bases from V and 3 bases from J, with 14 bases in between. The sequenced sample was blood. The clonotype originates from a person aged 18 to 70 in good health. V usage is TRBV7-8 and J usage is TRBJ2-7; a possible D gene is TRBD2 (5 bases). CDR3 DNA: TGTGCCAGCGCGGGCCGGTTAATCTACGAGCAGTACTTC. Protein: CASAGRLIYEQYF.